A single sample is the source of the 20 T cell receptor beta chains below, sequenced in a study of cytomegalovirus exposure and HLA in healthy donors. Primers for the PCR totalled 60 Vbeta and 13 Jbeta. Profiling relied on immunoSEQ multiplex PCR, and the TCRdb table lists in-frame clones only, not all of them. The sample has roughly 120,000 clones; around two thirds are singletons. Sequences were obtained from PBMCs. These receptors all come from a middle-aged woman in good health and CMV-seropositive.

The gene calls are TRBV7-3 and TRBJ2-7, with D possibly being TRBD1 (6 bases). Germline lookup yields CDR1 SGHTA and CDR2 FQGTGA. This CDR3 comprises 18 residues. V lost 5 bases and J 3 bases, leaving 26 bases between the germline ends. CDR3 loop: CASSQGSRTGTHYYEQYF. CDR3 in DNA: TGTGCCAGCAGCCAGGGGTCCCGCACCGGGACGCACTACTACGAGCAGTACTTC.

In its sample, this clone was seen a few times. This rearrangement joins TRBV27 to TRBJ1-5, with 8 positions matching TRBD1. This CDR3 has 15 amino acids. Germline V gene lookup returns CDR1 MNHEY and CDR2 SMNVEV (reference sequence). V was clipped by 2 bases and J by 3 bases; unmatched bases: 3. The CDR3, as DNA: TGTGCCAGCAGTTTAACGGGACAGGACAATCAGCCCCAGCATTTT. Translation: CASSLTGQDNQPQHF.

This rearrangement joins TRBV6-5 to TRBJ1-2; 9 bases fit TRBD1. CDR1 and CDR2 from the germline V gene are MNHEY and SVGAGI. CDR3 size: 14 residues. After removal of 6 bases from V and 4 bases from J, the junction contained 6 bases not matched to a gene. CDR3 DNA sequence: TGTGCCAGCAGCGACAGGGGGGACGGCTATGGCTACACCTTC. Translating it yields CASSDRGDGYGYTF.

There are a few counts of this clone. This chain joins TRBV4-1 and TRBJ1-1, with TRBD1 matching 7 bases. The CDR3 has 15 amino acids. The trim removed 3 bases at V and 5 bases at J, leaving 9 bases unmatched. Germline V gives CDR1 MGHRA, CDR2 YSYEKL. CDR3 nucleotide sequence: TGCGCCAGCAGCCAGGACTCGACAGGGATTACTGAAGCTTTCTTT. Its translation is CASSQDSTGITEAFF.

V gene TRBV27 combines with J gene TRBJ1-5, with TRBD1 matching 7 bases. CDR1 MNHEY and CDR2 SMNVEV come from the germline V gene (reference sequence). CDR3 length: 14 amino acids. Germline trimming cut 5 bases from V and 7 bases from J; bases unmatched to any gene: 8. The DNA of the CDR3 is TGTGCCAGCAGTATCACAGGGGTTTGGCAGCCCCAGCATTTT. It codes for CASSITGVWQPQHF.

By proportion, this clone is medium-sized. The chain links TRBV6-1 to TRBJ2-5; maybe TRBD1 (5 bases). Germline V gene data show CDR1 as MNHNS and CDR2 as SASEGT. V was shortened by 3 bases and J by 2 bases, with 16 bases between the two germline ends. CDR3 size: 16 residues. The CDR3 sequence: CASSETAEPGQETQYF. CDR3 nucleotides: TGTGCCAGCAGTGAGACAGCCGAGCCCGGGCAAGAGACCCAGTACTTC.

This chain joins TRBV5-1 and TRBJ1-1; D is possibly TRBD1 (5 bases). Germline V gene sequence: CDR1 SGHRS, CDR2 YFSETQ. V lost 0 bases to trimming and J lost 1 base, with 7 bases between them. The CDR3 contains 14 residues. The CDR3 is CASSLGQTNTEAFF. The CDR3 coding sequence is TGCGCCAGCAGCTTGGGACAGACGAACACTGAAGCTTTCTTT.

The rearrangement links TRBV28 to TRBJ2-3, with D uncertain. The CDR3 covers 12 residues. Germline assignment: CDR1 MDHEN and CDR2 SYDVKM. V was pared by 8 bases and J by 6 bases, with 12 bases between. The CDR3 region is CASGLLSDTQYF. CDR3 coding DNA: TGTGCCAGCGGTCTATTGTCGGATACGCAGTATTTT.

This clone was detected only once. This chain links TRBV7-2 with TRBJ2-7; D is perhaps TRBD2 (6 bases). The CDR3 length is 17 residues. Between the trimmed V and J ends, which lost 2 bases and 6 bases, there was a span of 23 bases. Germline V CDR1 and CDR2: SGHTA, FQGNSA. The DNA of the CDR3 is TGTGCCAGCAGCTTAATCGGGAACGGGGCCGCCGGGGGCGAGCAGTACTTC. This sequence encodes CASSLIGNGAAGGEQYF. Filled out from reference TRBV7-2 and TRBJ2-7, the complete variable domain reads GAGVSQSPSNKVTEKGKDVELRCDPISGHTALYWYRQSLGQGLEFLIYFQGNSAPDKSGLPSDRFSAERTGGSVSTLTIQRTQQEDSAVYLCASSLIGNGAAGGEQYFGPGTRLTVT.

The J gene is TRBJ2-7, the V gene TRBV7-2; 7 bases line up with TRBD1. CDR1 and CDR2 from the germline V gene are SGHTA and FQGNSA. J gave up 6 bases and V 7 bases, and 12 bases lay outside the gene matches. CDR3 length equals 14 residues. The CDR3 DNA reads TGTGCCAGCACCCTGAACAGGGGTAGTCGCGAGCAGTACTTC. This encodes CASTLNRGSREQYF.

V and J are TRBV27 and TRBJ2-2; TRBD2 is a possible D gene (6 bases). This CDR3 is built from 15 residues. Between the trimmed V and J ends, which lost 1 base and 5 bases, there was a span of 11 bases. CDR1 MNHEY and CDR2 SMNVEV come from the germline V gene (reference sequence). The CDR3 DNA reads TGTGCCAGCAGTTTATGGGTTCGGGGGACCGGGGAGCTGTTTTTT. This encodes CASSLWVRGTGELFF.

The chain couples TRBV7-2 to TRBJ2-3; the D is unclear. Germline V gene lookup returns CDR1 SGHTA and CDR2 FQGNSA. The CDR3 runs 13 residues. V lost 1 base, J lost 2 bases, and 4 bases lay in between. CDR3 sequence: CASSLGITDTQYF. In DNA, the CDR3 is TGTGCCAGCAGCTTAGGTATCACAGATACGCAGTATTTT.

The chain links TRBV9 to TRBJ2-2; 11 bases fit TRBD2. The germline gives CDR1 SGDLS, CDR2 YYNGEE. The CDR3 contains 17 residues. With V trimmed by 3 bases and J by 8 bases, 12 bases remained unmatched. CDR3 amino acids: CASSAGASGRLKGELFF. CDR3 sequence (DNA): TGTGCCAGCAGCGCCGGTGCTAGCGGGAGGTTGAAGGGGGAGCTGTTTTTT.

The genes are TRBV5-1 and TRBJ2-5; D remains unclear. The J call may not be correct, given that the DNA end is closer to TRBJ2-7. Germline values: CDR1 SGHRS, CDR2 YFSETQ. The CDR3 length is 14 residues. CDR3 sequence: CASSLGGGSYEQYF. CDR3 nucleotide sequence: TGCGCCAGCAGCTTGGGAGGCGGCTCCTACGAGCAGTACTTC.

This clone has a handful of counts. As DNA, the CDR3 is TGTGCCAGCAGCTTGGGTACAGGGAGAGTCGCCTACGAGCAGTACTTC. As protein: CASSLGTGRVAYEQYF. V gene TRBV7-2 combines with J gene TRBJ2-7, with D perhaps matching TRBD1 (6 bases). V was cut by 3 bases and J by 2 bases, with 17 bases left in between. This CDR3 contains 16 residues. Germline V lookup: CDR1 SGHTA, CDR2 FQGNSA.

The chain couples TRBV16 to TRBJ1-1; D unresolved. The germline CDR1 and CDR2 sequences are KGHSY and FQNENV. The CDR3 runs to 15 residues. V dropped 1 base and J dropped 4 bases, with 13 bases sitting between them. The CDR3 coding sequence is TGTGCCAGCAGCCAATTAGATGCTGCTGGCACTGAAGCTTTCTTT. Protein: CASSQLDAAGTEAFF.

This rearrangement joins TRBV7-9 to TRBJ2-5; the D gene is possibly TRBD2 (6 bases). Judging by the DNA end, TRBJ2-7 fits better; the J call may be wrong. This CDR3 is 13 amino acids long. In germline, CDR1 is SEHNR, CDR2 FQNEAQ (reference sequence). CDR3 loop: CASSSWDSYEQYF. The CDR3 DNA reads TGTGCCAGCAGCTCCTGGGACTCATACGAGCAGTACTTC.

The V call is TRBV6-5, the J call TRBJ1-5; 9 bases map to TRBD1. This CDR3 is 15 amino acids long. CDR1 is MNHEY and CDR2 is SVGAGI in the germline V gene. J lost 3 bases, V lost 6 bases, and 6 bases had no gene match. CDR3 in amino acids: CASRRDRANNQPQHF. The CDR3 bases are TGTGCCAGCAGACGGGACAGGGCGAACAATCAGCCCCAGCATTTT.

This chain connects TRBV7-3 to TRBJ2-7, with 9 bases aligning to TRBD1. The germline V gene has CDR1 SGHTA and CDR2 FQGTGA. J lost 5 bases, V lost 4 bases, and 12 bases had no gene match. The CDR3 is 16 residues long. CDR3 sequence reads: CASSSSGTGRLDEQYF. The CDR3 nucleotides are TGTGCCAGCAGCTCCTCCGGGACAGGGAGGCTGGACGAGCAGTACTTC.

On this clone itself: Mismatch with germline at one junction end may stem from a read error. The chain recombines TRBV29-1 with TRBJ1-2, with D unresolved. The CDR3 has 11 residues. Germline loops: CDR1 SQVTM, CDR2 ANQGSEA. The CDR3 here is CSVAVNYGYAF. DNA of the CDR3: TGCAGCGTTGCAGTCAACTATGGCTACGCCTTC.